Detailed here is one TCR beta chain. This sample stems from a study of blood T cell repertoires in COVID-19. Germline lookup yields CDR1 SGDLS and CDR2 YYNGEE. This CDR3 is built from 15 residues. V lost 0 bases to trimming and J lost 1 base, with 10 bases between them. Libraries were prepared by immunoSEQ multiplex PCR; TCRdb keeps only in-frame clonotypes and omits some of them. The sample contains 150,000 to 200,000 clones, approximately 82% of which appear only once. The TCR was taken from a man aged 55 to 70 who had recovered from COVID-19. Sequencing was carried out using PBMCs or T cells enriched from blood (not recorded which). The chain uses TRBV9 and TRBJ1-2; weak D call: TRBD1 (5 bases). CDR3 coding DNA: TGTGCCAGCAGCGTAGATGCAGGGATTAACTATGGCTACACCTTC. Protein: CASSVDAGINYGYTF.